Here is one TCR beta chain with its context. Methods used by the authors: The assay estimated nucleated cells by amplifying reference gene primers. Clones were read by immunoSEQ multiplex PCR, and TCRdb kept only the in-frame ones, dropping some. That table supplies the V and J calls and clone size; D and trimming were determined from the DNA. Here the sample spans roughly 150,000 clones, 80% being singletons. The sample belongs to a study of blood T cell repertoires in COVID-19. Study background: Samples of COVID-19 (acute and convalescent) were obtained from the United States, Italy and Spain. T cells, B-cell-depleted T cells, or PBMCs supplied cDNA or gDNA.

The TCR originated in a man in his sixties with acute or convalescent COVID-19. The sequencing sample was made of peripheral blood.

CDR3 bases: TGTGCCAGCAGCTTGTATCTCAGGGGGTACAATCAGCCCCAGCATTTT. Residues: CASSLYLRGYNQPQHF. The chain combines TRBV5-6 with TRBJ1-5; 7 bases fit TRBD1. The CDR3 is 16 residues long. Germline assignment: CDR1 SGHDT and CDR2 YYEEEE. Trimming took 1 base from V and 3 from J; bases not matched to a gene: 7.